This section outlines one T cell receptor beta chain sequence together with its context. As yet, its antigen is unknown. These data originate in a study of human T cells and chemical hapten exposure. Study-level information: The study traced per-sample TCR yield variation mainly to small differences in pooled library volumes.

Regarding time point: pre-sensitization, week 0. Treatment given: therapeutic diphenylcyclopropenone sensitization with weekly scalp DPC. Samples of blood were obtained prior to the application of each patch test. Study-level points and caveats: Compared to controls, expanded TCRs made significantly more large clusters of similar CDR3s.

Germline V gene sequence: CDR1 SGHTA, CDR2 FQGNSA. CDR3 length: 19 amino acids. Unmatched junction bases numbered 20, after V lost 6 bases and J lost 5 bases. Library construction involved attaching unique molecular identifiers to individual cDNA molecules, which allowed quantitative, reproducible TCR counting. TCRdb analysed the RACE reads with MiXCR anew, one entry per CDR3 protein. Counted here are around 260,000 distinct CDR3 sequences, about 9.4% occurring once; the ten biggest clones make up 2.3%. Material: whole blood, obtained in connection with sensitization to the hapten diphenylcyclopropenone (DPC). The chain employs TRBV7-2 and TRBJ2-1; 9 bases align to TRBD2. The clonotype comes from a middle-aged woman with alopecia areata. Some clones in this sample may be carry-over from other donors' samples. The CDR3 DNA reads as TGTGCCAGCAGAAAGACCGTTGCAGCGGGAGGACGCGTACACAATGAGCAGTTCTTC. Translated: CASRKTVAAGGRVHNEQFF.